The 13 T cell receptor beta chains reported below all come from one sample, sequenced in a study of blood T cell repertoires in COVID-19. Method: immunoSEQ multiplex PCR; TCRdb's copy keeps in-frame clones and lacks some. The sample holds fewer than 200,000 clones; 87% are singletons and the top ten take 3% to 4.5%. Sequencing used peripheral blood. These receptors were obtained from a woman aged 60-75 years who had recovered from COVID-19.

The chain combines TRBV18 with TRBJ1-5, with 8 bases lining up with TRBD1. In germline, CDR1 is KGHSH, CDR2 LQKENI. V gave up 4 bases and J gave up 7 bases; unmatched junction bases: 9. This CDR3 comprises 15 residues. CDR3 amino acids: CASSQAQGARQPQHF. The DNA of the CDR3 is TGTGCCAGCTCACAAGCCCAGGGGGCACGGCAGCCCCAGCATTTT.

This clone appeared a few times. The CDR3 region is CASSLGPGENSPLHF. The CDR3 nucleotides read TGTGCCAGCAGCCTCGGTCCGGGGGAGAATTCACCCCTCCACTTT. The chain joins TRBV9 to TRBJ1-6, with a weak D call TRBD1 (5 bases). The V end lost 4 bases, the J end lost 7 bases, and 15 bases lay between the germline ends. CDR3 length equals 15 residues. CDR1 is SGDLS and CDR2 is YYNGEE in the germline V gene.

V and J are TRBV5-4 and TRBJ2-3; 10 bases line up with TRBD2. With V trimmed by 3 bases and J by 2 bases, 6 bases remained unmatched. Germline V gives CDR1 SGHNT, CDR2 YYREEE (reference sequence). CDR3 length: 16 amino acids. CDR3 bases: TGTGCCAGCAGCTGGAGCGGGGGGGATTTCACAGATACGCAGTATTTT. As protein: CASSWSGGDFTDTQYF.

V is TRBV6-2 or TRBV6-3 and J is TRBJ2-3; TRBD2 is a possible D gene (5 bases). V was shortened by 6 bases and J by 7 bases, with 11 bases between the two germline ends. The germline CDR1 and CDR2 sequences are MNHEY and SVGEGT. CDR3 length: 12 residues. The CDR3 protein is CASSRLIHTQYF. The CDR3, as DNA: TGTGCCAGCAGCCGACTAATCCATACGCAGTATTTT.

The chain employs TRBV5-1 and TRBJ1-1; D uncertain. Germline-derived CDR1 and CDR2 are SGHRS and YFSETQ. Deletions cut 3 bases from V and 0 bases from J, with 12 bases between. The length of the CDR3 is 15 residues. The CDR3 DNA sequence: TGCGCCAGCAGCTCCCTGGCAGGTTTGAACACTGAAGCTTTCTTT. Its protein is CASSSLAGLNTEAFF.

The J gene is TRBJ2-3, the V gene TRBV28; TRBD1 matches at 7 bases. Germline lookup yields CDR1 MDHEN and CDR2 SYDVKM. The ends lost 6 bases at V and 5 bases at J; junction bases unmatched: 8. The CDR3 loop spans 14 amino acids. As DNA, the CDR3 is TGTGCCAGCAGGCCGAGGGGGCAGGAAGATACGCAGTATTTT. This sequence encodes CASRPRGQEDTQYF.

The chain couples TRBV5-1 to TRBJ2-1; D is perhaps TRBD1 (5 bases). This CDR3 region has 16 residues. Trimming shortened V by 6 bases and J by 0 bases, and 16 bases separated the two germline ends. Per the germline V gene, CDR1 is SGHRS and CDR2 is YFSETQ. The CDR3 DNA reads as TGCGCCAGCACCTCGACAGTAATTAACTCCTACAATGAGCAGTTCTTC. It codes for CASTSTVINSYNEQFF.

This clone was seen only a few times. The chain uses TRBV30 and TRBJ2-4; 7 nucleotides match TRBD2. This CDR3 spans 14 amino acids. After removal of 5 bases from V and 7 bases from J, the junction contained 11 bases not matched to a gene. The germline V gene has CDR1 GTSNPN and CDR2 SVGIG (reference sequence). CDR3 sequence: CAWSLERGGNIQYF. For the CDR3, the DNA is TGTGCCTGGTCCCTGGAGCGGGGCGGTAACATTCAGTACTTC.

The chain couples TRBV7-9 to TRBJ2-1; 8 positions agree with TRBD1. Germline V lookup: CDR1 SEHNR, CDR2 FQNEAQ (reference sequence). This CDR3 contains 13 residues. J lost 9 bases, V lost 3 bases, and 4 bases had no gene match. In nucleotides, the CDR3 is TGTGCCAGCAGCTTCGATGGGACAGGTGAGCAGTTCTTC. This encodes CASSFDGTGEQFF.

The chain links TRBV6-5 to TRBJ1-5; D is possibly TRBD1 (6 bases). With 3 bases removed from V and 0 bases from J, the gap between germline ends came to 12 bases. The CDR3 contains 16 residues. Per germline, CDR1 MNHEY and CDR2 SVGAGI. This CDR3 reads CASSYRYRASNQPQHF. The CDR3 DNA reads TGTGCCAGCAGTTATAGGTACAGGGCTAGCAATCAGCCCCAGCATTTT.

CDR3 nucleotides: TGTGCCAGCAGTGAAGCTTTGTCGAAGTTGCGAGGGTGGATCTACAATGAGCAGTTCTTC. It encodes CASSEALSKLRGWIYNEQFF. The V gene is TRBV6-1, the J gene TRBJ2-1; TRBD2 might be the D (5 bases). Trimming pared 0 bases from V and 3 bases from J, leaving 24 bases between. Germline assignment: CDR1 MNHNS and CDR2 SASEGT. CDR3 length: 20 amino acids.

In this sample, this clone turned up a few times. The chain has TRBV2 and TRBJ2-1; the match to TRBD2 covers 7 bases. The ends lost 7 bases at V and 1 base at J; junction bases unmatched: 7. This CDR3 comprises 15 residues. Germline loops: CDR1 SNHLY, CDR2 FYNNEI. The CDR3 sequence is CASTERERSYNEQFF. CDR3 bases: TGTGCCAGCACTGAGCGGGAAAGGTCCTACAATGAGCAGTTCTTC.

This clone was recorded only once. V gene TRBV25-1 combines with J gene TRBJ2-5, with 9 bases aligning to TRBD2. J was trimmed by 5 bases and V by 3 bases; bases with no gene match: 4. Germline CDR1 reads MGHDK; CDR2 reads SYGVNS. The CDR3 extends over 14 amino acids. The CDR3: CASSDPAGGETQYF. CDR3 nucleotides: TGTGCCAGCAGTGACCCAGCGGGGGGCGAGACCCAGTACTTC.